This record covers a single T cell receptor (beta chain). The CDR3 length is 14 residues. The germline gives CDR1 SGHRS, CDR2 YFSETQ. The ends were cut back, 2 bases at V and 3 bases at J, with 11 bases in the middle. These data originate in a study of T-cell reconstitution after alpha-beta-depleted transplantation in children. For TCRbeta, the library was prepared with unique molecular identifiers. From the PCR reads, TCRdb called clonotypes with MiXCR, one entry per CDR3 protein. The sample lists some 520,000 distinct CDR3 sequences, approximately 32% occurring once. This sample comprised PBMCs from the stem cell graft donor, obtained from the stem cell graft. This TCR was recovered from a human donor who donated a stem cell graft to a child with aplastic anemia. This rearrangement joins TRBV5-1 to TRBJ1-1; TRBD1 might be the D (5 bases). The CDR3 protein is CASSFDREDTEAFF. CDR3 sequence (DNA): TGCGCCAGCAGCTTCGACAGAGAGGACACTGAAGCTTTCTTT.